Below, 2 T cell receptor beta chains from the same sample are listed, as sequenced in a study of blood T cell repertoires in COVID-19 (dated by TCRdb to the early 2020s). The library came from the immunoSEQ multiplex PCR assay. TCRdb limited this immuneACCESS table to in-frame rearrangements with V and J called. A share of clones is missing; checked studies link under half to unresolved V genes, and the rest is unexplained. This sample is represented by around 150,000 clones; 86% of them were singletons. 0.99% of the sample rests with the top ten. The sequenced sample consisted of peripheral blood. These receptors came from a man in his late teens or twenties with acute or convalescent COVID-19.

The chain combines TRBV20-1 with TRBJ1-3; tentatively, D is TRBD1 (6 bases). With 6 bases removed from V and 0 bases from J, the gap between germline ends came to 21 bases. CDR1 is DFQATT, CDR2 SNEGSKA, per germline (reference sequence). The CDR3 sequence is 17 residues long. The CDR3 reads CSASVLHRVNSGNTIYF. The CDR3 DNA reads as TGCAGTGCGAGTGTCCTCCACAGGGTCAACTCTGGAAACACCATATATTTT.

This clone was observed a single time. V and J are TRBV7-9 and TRBJ1-2; D gene ambiguous. Germline CDR1 SEHNR, CDR2 FQNEAQ (reference sequence). V shed 1 base and J shed 4 bases, with 13 bases lying between them. This CDR3 comprises 15 residues. The CDR3 DNA follows: TGTGCCAGCAGCTTAGTTGGCGGCGGAATCTATGGCTACACCTTC. It yields the protein CASSLVGGGIYGYTF. The full variable domain, in which reference TRBV7-9 and TRBJ1-2 provide the parts outside the CDR3, is DTGVSQNPRHKITKRGQNVTFRCDPISEHNRLYWYRQTLGQGPEFLTYFQNEAQLEKSRLLSDRFSAERPKGSFSTLEIQRTEQGDSAMYLCASSLVGGGIYGYTFGSGTRLTVV.